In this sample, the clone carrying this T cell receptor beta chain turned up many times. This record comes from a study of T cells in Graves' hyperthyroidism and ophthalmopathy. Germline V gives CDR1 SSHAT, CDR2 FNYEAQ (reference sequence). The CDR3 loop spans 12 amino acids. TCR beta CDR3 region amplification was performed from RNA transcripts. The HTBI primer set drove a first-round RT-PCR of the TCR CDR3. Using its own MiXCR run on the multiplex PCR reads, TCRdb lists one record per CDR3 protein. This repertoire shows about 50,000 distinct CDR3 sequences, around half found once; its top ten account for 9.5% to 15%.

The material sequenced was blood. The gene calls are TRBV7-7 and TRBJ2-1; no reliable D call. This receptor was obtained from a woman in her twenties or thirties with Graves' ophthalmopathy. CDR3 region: CAGRRAHNEQFF. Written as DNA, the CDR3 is TGTGCAGGCCGCCGAGCCCACAATGAGCAGTTCTTC.